The 13 T cell receptor beta chains presented below share a single source sample, sequenced in a study of T cells expressing NK-cell markers. TCRdb reprocessed the 5' RACE reads, keeping one entry per CDR3 protein, no DNA. Its listing shows about 160,000 distinct CDR3 sequences. Material: blood T cells: a sorted CD56 or NKG2C T cell subset, CD4+ or CD8+ T cells, or bulk PBMC T cells (not recorded which). These TCRs come from a woman between 18 and 75 years old in good health.

This rearrangement joins TRBV12-3 or TRBV12-4 to TRBJ1-5. The CDR3 contains 13 residues. This chain's CDR3 is CASSLVGPSPQHF.

The chain carries TRBV7-9 and TRBJ2-2. The CDR3 sequence is 16 residues long. CDR1 and CDR2 (germline): SEHNR, FQNEAQ (reference sequence). CDR3 residues: CASSLAGGFFTGELFF.

The chain uses TRBV19 and TRBJ2-4; TCRdb indicates TRBD1, and absent DNA this call remains unverified. Germline-derived CDR1 and CDR2 are LNHDA and SQIVND (reference sequence). The CDR3 contains 16 residues. CDR3 region: CASTPTGGVAKNIQYF.

The rearrangement links TRBV5-6 to TRBJ2-2; TCRdb indicates TRBD2, and absent DNA this call remains unverified. The CDR3 sequence is 15 residues long. Looked up from germline, CDR1 is SGHDT and CDR2 is YYEEEE. The CDR3 sequence is CASSLTSGGTGELFF.

The gene calls are TRBV20-1 and TRBJ2-3; TCRdb calls TRBD2, which cannot be checked without DNA. Germline V CDR1 and CDR2: DFQATT, SNEGSKA (reference sequence). CDR3 length: 14 residues. The chain's CDR3 is CSAPKAGNADTQYF.

The V call is TRBV29-1, the J call TRBJ2-7; with no DNA, the TCRdb D assignment of TRBD1 cannot be verified. This CDR3 is 12 amino acids long. The germline CDR1 and CDR2 sequences are SQVTM and ANQGSEA. The CDR3: CSVEWAGIEQYF.

V is TRBV5-1 and J is TRBJ2-5; TCRdb reports TRBD2, a call that lacks DNA to check it against. CDR1 and CDR2 (germline): SGHRS, YFSETQ. The CDR3 loop spans 15 amino acids. The CDR3 protein is CASTRTGGIQETQYF.

The CDR3 is CASSLGSGTGYNEQFF. The V and J genes are TRBV11-2 and TRBJ2-1; the D call of TRBD1 rests on TCRdb alone, since no DNA is present to check it. The length of the CDR3 is 16 residues. Germline CDR1 reads SGHAT; CDR2 reads FQNNGV.

The rearrangement uses TRBV20-1 and TRBJ2-3. CDR3 length equals 14 residues. CDR1 and CDR2 from the germline V gene are DFQATT and SNEGSKA (reference sequence). The CDR3 loop is CSAMRGMSTDTQYF.

The rearrangement links TRBV6-5 to TRBJ2-1; TCRdb reports TRBD1, a call that lacks DNA to check it against. Germline CDR1 MNHEY, CDR2 SVGAGI. The CDR3 has 16 residues. CDR3 region: CASSYEPGVGNNEQFF.

The genes are TRBV4-2 and TRBJ2-3. The CDR3 is 13 amino acids. Germline V CDR1 and CDR2: LGHNA, YNFKEQ. The CDR3: CASSQDPSDTQYF.

The V call is TRBV7-9, the J call TRBJ2-1; TCRdb indicates TRBD2, and absent DNA this call remains unverified. This CDR3 is 15 amino acids long. Looked up from germline, CDR1 is SEHNR and CDR2 is FQNEAQ (reference sequence). The CDR3 is CASSLVAGRHNEQFF.

This chain joins TRBV6-2 or TRBV6-3 and TRBJ2-1; TCRdb calls TRBD2, which cannot be checked without DNA. Per the germline V gene, CDR1 is MNHEY and CDR2 is SVGEGT. The CDR3 totals 14 residues. CDR3 residues: CASSPLTSYNEQFF.